This T cell receptor (beta chain) was identified in a study of blood T cell repertoires in COVID-19. Whole-study context: The study drew acute and convalescent COVID-19 samples from the United States, Italy and Spain.

After removal of 4 bases from V and 6 bases from J, the junction contained 6 bases not matched to a gene. The CDR3 has 13 amino acids. Germline values: CDR1 SGHTA, CDR2 FQGNSA. Original processing methods: Amplification of reference gene primers was used by the study to estimate nucleated cell counts. The repertoire was sequenced with immunoSEQ multiplex PCR; TCRdb's copy has only in-frame clones and lacks some. That table furnishes V, J and clone size, whereas the DNA furnished D and trimming. The profile shows some 150,000 clones, 60% to 85% of them singletons. The receptor comes from a man older than 75 with acute or convalescent COVID-19. The chain has TRBV7-2 and TRBJ2-7, with TRBD1 matching over 7 bases. What was sequenced was peripheral blood. CDR3 loop: CASSSTQGVEQYF. DNA for the CDR3: TGTGCCAGCAGCTCGACCCAGGGGGTCGAGCAGTACTTC.